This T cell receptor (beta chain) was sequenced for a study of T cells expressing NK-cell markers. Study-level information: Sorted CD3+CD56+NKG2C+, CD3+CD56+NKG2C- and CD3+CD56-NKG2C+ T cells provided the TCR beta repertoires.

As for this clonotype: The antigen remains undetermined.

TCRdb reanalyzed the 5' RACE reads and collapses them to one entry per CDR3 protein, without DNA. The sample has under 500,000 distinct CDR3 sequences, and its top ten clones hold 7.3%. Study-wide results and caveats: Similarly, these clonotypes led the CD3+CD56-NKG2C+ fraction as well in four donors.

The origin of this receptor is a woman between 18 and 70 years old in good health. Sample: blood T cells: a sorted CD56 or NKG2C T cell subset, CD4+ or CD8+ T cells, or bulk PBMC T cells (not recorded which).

The CDR3 reads CASRAPGYNEQFF. This rearrangement joins TRBV6-1 to TRBJ2-1; without DNA, the TCRdb call of TRBD1 cannot be checked. CDR1 is MNHNS, CDR2 SASEGT, per germline. The length of the CDR3 is 13 residues.